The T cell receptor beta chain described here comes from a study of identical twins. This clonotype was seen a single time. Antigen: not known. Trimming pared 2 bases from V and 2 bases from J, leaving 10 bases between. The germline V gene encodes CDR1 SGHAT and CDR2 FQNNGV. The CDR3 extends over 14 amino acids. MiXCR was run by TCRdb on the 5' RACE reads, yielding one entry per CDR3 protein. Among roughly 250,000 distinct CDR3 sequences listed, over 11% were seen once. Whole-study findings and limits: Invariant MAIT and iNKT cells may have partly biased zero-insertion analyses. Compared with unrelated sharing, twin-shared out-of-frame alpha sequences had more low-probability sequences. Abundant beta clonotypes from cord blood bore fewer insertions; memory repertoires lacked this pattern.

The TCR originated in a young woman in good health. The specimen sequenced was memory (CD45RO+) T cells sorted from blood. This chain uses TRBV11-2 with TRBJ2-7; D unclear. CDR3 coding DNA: TGTGCCAGCAGCTTACCCGGAACTGCCTACGAGCAGTACTTC. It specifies CASSLPGTAYEQYF.